Listed below are T cell receptor beta chains from one sample, sequenced in a study of molecular identifiers for immune sequencing clone quantification. A single record per CDR3 protein comes from TCRdb applying MiXCR to the PCR reads. The repertoire consists of 300,000 to 350,000 distinct CDR3 sequences, with 20% to 25% occurring once and the leading ten covering approximately 0.8%. The sequencing input was naive CD8+ T cells from blood, with Jurkat cell RNA spiked in. The receptors were sampled from a human donor in good health. Some libraries in this study had Jurkat cell RNA spiked in. CDR3s include the opening cysteine and the closing phenylalanine or tryptophan. A D gene is named only where the DNA matches it firmly.

D gene: .
J gene: TRBJ2-5
V gene: TRBV7-6
CDR3 protein: CASSRLYQETQYF

D gene: .
J gene: TRBJ2-7
V gene: TRBV29-1
CDR3 protein: CSVAASGDYEQYF

D gene: .
J gene: TRBJ2-5
V gene: TRBV28
CDR3 protein: CASRGEVMQQQETQYF

D gene: .
J gene: TRBJ2-5
V gene: TRBV9
CDR3 protein: CASSVSGVSQETQYF

D gene: .
J gene: TRBJ2-3
V gene: TRBV14
CDR3 protein: CASSHEGGTDTQYF

D gene: TRBD2
J gene: TRBJ2-3
V gene: TRBV20-1
CDR3 protein: CSARDLTGIAGVTDTQYF

D gene: .
J gene: TRBJ2-3
V gene: TRBV6-5
CDR3 protein: CASTSGYASTDAQYF

D gene: .
J gene: TRBJ2-5
V gene: TRBV3-1
CDR3 protein: CASSQDGRIQETQYF

D gene: .
J gene: TRBJ2-7
V gene: TRBV13
CDR3 protein: CASSPSSAYEQYF

D gene: .
J gene: TRBJ2-1
V gene: TRBV4-1
CDR3 protein: CASSQVEGGPFNEQFF

D gene: TRBD2
J gene: TRBJ2-7
V gene: TRBV11-1
CDR3 protein: CASSLASGTFEQYF

D gene: .
J gene: TRBJ2-3
V gene: TRBV12-3/TRBV12-4
CDR3 protein: CASSFGVGGSTDTQYF

D gene: .
J gene: TRBJ2-3
V gene: TRBV28
CDR3 protein: CASSGTTHGTDTQYF

D gene: .
J gene: TRBJ2-3
V gene: TRBV25-1
CDR3 protein: CASSEWRGRTDTQYF

D gene: TRBD2
J gene: TRBJ2-7
V gene: TRBV7-9
CDR3 protein: CASSSELPSAGGTSYEQYF

D gene: .
J gene: TRBJ1-1
V gene: TRBV29-1
CDR3 protein: CSVGSYAFF

D gene: TRBD2
J gene: TRBJ2-3
V gene: TRBV7-9
CDR3 protein: CASSSLLAGVTDTQYF

D gene: .
J gene: TRBJ2-2
V gene: TRBV7-9
CDR3 protein: CASSSPLYTGELFF

D gene: .
J gene: TRBJ2-3
V gene: TRBV7-2
CDR3 protein: CASSWGDDTQYF

D gene: TRBD2
J gene: TRBJ2-7
V gene: TRBV28
CDR3 protein: CASRPEVAGYEQYF

D gene: TRBD2
J gene: TRBJ2-5
V gene: TRBV16
CDR3 protein: CASLRTSGSIETQYF

D gene: TRBD1
J gene: TRBJ1-1
V gene: TRBV7-2
CDR3 protein: CASSFTGGALGAFF

D gene: .
J gene: TRBJ1-5
V gene: TRBV27
CDR3 protein: CASSLAPLSNQPQHF

D gene: .
J gene: TRBJ2-7
V gene: TRBV20-1
CDR3 protein: CSARGVGGSYEQYF

D gene: TRBD1
J gene: TRBJ2-7
V gene: TRBV20-1
CDR3 protein: CSAPAQGAHYEQYF

D gene: .
J gene: TRBJ2-3
V gene: TRBV19
CDR3 protein: CASSIVGVSTDTQYF

D gene: TRBD2
J gene: TRBJ2-1
V gene: TRBV6-5
CDR3 protein: CASSYSGAAGGGNEQFF

D gene: TRBD2
J gene: TRBJ2-5
V gene: TRBV5-6
CDR3 protein: CASSRGLAGDLRAQYF

D gene: .
J gene: TRBJ1-5
V gene: TRBV7-9
CDR3 protein: CASSLGGGSQPQHF

D gene: .
J gene: TRBJ2-1
V gene: TRBV11-2
CDR3 protein: CASSSGALFF

D gene: TRBD1
J gene: TRBJ1-1
V gene: TRBV30
CDR3 protein: CAWSAGQGGTEAFF

D gene: .
J gene: TRBJ2-2
V gene: TRBV9
CDR3 protein: CASSHPRGQANTGELFF